This T cell receptor beta chain comes out of a study of cytotoxic CD8 clonotypes in ibrutinib-treated CLL. At the level of the study: Approximately 25 partial and 2 complete responses; at median roughly 6 years, roughly 15 remitted, around 12 progressed.

Target depth was 1 in 200,000 to 1 in 1 million T cells, about 10x per clonotype. The protocol was immunoSEQ multiplex PCR, while the TCRdb copy is restricted to in-frame clones and leaves out a portion. The sample lists about 140,000 clones, 75% to 95% occurring once. Findings and limits, study-wide: Circulating CD8+ T-cell counts were tracked by baseline clonality, which exceeded that of age-matched healthy donors. Before falling back toward baseline at progression, clonality had risen at the time of ibrutinib response.

A remark on this clone: Its cognate antigen is unknown.

Germline CDR1 and CDR2: SSHAT and FNYEAQ (reference sequence). The CDR3 is 13 residues long. The clonotype was recovered from a human donor with chronic lymphocytic leukemia. The chain is built from TRBV7-7 and TRBJ2-3, with D possibly being TRBD1 or TRBD2 (6 bases each). Here the sequenced sample was PBMCs, taken after 12 months of ibrutinib treatment. The CDR3 reads CASGLQGSDTQYF. For the CDR3, the DNA is TGTGCTAGCGGACTACAGGGATCAGATACGCAGTATTTT.